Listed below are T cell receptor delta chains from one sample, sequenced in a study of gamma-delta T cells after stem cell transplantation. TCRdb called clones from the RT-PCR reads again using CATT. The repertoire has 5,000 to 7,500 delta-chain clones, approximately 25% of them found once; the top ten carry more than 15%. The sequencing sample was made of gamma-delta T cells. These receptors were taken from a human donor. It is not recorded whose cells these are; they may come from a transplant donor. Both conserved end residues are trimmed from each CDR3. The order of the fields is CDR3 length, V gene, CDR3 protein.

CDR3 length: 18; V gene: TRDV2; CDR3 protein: ACDPLGDTKEQRNTDKLI
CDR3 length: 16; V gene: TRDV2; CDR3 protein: ACDTAGGVSWDTRQMF
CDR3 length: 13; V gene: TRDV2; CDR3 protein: ACDTVGEYTDKLI
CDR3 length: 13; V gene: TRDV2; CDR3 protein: ACDRLLGDTGKLI
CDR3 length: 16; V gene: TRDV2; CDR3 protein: ACDTVGGGAFYTDKLI
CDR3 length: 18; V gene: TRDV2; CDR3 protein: ACDTPMSWGISPRSDKLI
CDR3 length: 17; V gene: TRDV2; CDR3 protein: ACDTATGESSWDTRQMF
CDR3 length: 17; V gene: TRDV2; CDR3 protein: ACLPLSQDSHWGTDKLI
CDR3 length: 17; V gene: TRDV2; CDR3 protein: ACDTVNWGIKAHTDKLI
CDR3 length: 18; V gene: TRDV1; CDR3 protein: ALGELRPTPAGSYTDKLI
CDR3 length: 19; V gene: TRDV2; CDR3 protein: ACDTGSWGILSSWDTRQMF
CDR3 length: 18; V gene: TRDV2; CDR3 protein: ACDTVTGGYAPVYTDKLI
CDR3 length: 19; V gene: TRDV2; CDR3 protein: ARDTVLGDTVRSWDTRQMF
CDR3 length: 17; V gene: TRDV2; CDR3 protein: ACDPVLGDTRGPTDKLI
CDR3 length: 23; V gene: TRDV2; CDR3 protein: ACDPLSSRVGDNALSSWDTRQMF
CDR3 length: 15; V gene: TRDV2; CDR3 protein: ACDGITGGYRTDKLI
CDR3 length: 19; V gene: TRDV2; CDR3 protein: ACDTLPTGGSPSWDTRQMF
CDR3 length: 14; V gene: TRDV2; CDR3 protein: ACDIGGYRYTDKLI
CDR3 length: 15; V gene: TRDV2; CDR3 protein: ACDPISTGAVVKKLI
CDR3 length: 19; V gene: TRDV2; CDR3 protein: ACDTLLGDTPGSWDTRQMF
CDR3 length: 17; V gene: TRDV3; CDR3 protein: AFGFPPYWGRKYTDKLI
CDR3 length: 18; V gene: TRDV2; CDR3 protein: ACDTLLGAPSSWDTRQMF
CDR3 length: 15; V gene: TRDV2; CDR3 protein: ACDFVLGDKEADKLI
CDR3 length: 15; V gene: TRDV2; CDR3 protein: ACDTVTGGYFTDKLI
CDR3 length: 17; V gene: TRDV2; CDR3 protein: ACDTLRGTYIVYTDKLI
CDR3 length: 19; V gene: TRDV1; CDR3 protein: ALGEVPSWGVSSWDTRQMF
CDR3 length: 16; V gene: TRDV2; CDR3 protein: ACDTLVLGDLGTDKLI
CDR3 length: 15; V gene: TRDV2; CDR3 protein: ACDNLQPAAGGFKLI
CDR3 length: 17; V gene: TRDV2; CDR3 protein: ACDRVLGDISWDTRQMF
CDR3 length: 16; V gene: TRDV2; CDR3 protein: ACDTILLGDTWSDKLI
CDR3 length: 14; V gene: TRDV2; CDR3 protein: ACDAILGGGTDKLI
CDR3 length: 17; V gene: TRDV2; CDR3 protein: ACDTVFHWGISNTDKLI
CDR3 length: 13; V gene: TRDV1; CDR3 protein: ALGEYGLRGGKLI
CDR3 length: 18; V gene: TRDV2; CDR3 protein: ACDTVWGTHSSWDTRQMF
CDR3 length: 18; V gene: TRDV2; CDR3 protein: ACDTVPTYLGDRDPDKLI
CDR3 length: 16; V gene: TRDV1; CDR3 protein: ALGERASGPPGSDKLI
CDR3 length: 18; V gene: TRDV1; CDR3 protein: ALGVLRFGDPVTYTDKLI
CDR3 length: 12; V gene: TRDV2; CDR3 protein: ACDPLRETDKLI
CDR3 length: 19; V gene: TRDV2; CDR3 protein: ACDTSGTRGAHSWDTRQMF
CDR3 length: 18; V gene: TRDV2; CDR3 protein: ACDPASAGGYASYTDKLI
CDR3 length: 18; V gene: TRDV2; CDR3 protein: ACDTVGWGDTRGKTDKLI
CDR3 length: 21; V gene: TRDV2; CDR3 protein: ACDTGALGRHMGDTPYTDKLI
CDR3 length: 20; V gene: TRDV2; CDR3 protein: ACDSPFLPVLGDTLGTDKLI
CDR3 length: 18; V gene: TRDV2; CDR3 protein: ACDTVTLRLGANHTDKLI
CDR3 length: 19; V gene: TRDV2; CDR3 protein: ACDPTSPSYVLGDTRDKLI
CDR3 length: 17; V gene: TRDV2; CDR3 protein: ACDTVLGTGATRTDKLI
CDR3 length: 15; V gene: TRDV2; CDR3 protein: ACDTVISSGIQNKLI
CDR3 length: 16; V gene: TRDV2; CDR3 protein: ACDTVVLGDLETDKLI
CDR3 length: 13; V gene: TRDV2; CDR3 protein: ACDTVGPTADKLI
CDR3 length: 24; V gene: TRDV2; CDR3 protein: AVYTVPVTRPGPSVLGDPYTDKLI
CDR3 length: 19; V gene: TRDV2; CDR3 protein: ACDPVLGARPSSWDTRQMF
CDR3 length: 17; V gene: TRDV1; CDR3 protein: ALGDYTGGPIRITDKLI